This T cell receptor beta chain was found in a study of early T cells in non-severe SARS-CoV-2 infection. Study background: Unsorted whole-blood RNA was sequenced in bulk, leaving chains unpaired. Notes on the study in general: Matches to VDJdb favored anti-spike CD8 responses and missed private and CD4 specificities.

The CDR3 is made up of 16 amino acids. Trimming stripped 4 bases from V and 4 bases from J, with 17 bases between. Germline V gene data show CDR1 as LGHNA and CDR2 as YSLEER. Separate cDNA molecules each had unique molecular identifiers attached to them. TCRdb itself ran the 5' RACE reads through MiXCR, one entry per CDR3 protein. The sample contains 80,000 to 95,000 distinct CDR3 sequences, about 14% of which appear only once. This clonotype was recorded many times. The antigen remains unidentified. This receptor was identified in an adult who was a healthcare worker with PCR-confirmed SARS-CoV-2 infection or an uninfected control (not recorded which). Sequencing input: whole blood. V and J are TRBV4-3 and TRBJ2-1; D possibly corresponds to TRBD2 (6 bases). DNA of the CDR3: TGCGCCAGCAGCCCAGGCCCGGAGGGGTCGTACAATGAGCAGTTCTTC. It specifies CASSPGPEGSYNEQFF.